This TCR beta chain was sequenced during a study of shared clonotypes between healthy human individuals. Across the study: Ranging from 18 to 49 in age, donors were a couple of women and a few men.

CDR1 and CDR2 from the germline V gene are SEHNR and FQNEAQ (reference sequence). The V gene end was trimmed by 5 bases and the J gene end by 5 bases; junction bases not matched to a gene: 8. The CDR3 spans 15 residues. Using immunoSEQ multiplex PCR, the repertoire was profiled, and TCRdb retains in-frame clones only, with some absent. The data show approximately 940,000 clones, 60% to 85% seen once. This clone appeared once. The TCR originated in a young man in good health. The sequenced sample was memory CD4+ T cells sorted from blood. Documented subset: CD45RA-negative fraction. The chain has TRBV7-9 and TRBJ2-3, with TRBD2 matching 9 bases. CDR3 protein: CASSALAGELDTQYF. DNA of the CDR3: TGTGCCAGCAGCGCCTTAGCGGGAGAGCTAGATACGCAGTATTTT.